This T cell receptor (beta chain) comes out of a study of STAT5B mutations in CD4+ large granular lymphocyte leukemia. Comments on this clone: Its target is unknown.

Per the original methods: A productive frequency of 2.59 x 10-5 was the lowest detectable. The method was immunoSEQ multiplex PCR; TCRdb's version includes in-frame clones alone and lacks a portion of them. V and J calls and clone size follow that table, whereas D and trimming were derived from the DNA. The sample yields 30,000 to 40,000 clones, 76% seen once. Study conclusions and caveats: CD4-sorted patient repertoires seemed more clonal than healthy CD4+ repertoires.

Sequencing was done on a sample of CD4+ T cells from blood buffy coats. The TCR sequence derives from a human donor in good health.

The CDR3 nucleotides are TGTGCCAGCAGCTCGTCCGGGACTTCCTACGAGCAGTACTTC. This gives the protein CASSSSGTSYEQYF. This chain uses TRBV7-6 with TRBJ2-7; weak D call: TRBD2 (6 bases). The V end lost 4 bases, the J end lost 1 base, and 11 bases lay between the germline ends. The germline V gene encodes CDR1 SGHVS and CDR2 FNYEAQ. The CDR3 contains 14 residues.